This T cell receptor beta chain was recorded in a study of T-cell reconstitution after alpha-beta-depleted transplantation in children. The germline gives CDR1 ENHRY, CDR2 SYGVKD. The CDR3 is made up of 17 amino acids. V shed 0 bases and J shed 0 bases, with 9 bases lying between them. The authors prepared the TCRbeta library with unique molecular identifiers. TCRdb passed the PCR reads through MiXCR, listing each CDR3 protein once. The table has 250,000 or so distinct CDR3 sequences, under 30% seen once. The source of this sequence is a female patient under 10 years old who had a stem cell transplant for congenital amegakaryocytic thrombocytopenia, so the T cells may come from the graft donor. The chain carries TRBV10-3 and TRBJ1-6; D gene ambiguous. Specimen: PBMCs, mostly from graft donor cells, collected 360 days after TCRalphabeta/CD19-depleted stem cell transplant. The CDR3 region has the DNA TGTGCCATCAGTGAGTCGGCGGGGAGCTCCTATAATTCACCCCTCCACTTT. It yields the protein CAISESAGSSYNSPLHF.